This TCR beta chain appears in the sequencing data of a study of breast tumors, draining lymph nodes, adjacent tissues. About this clonotype itself: Its antigen is not identified.

Breast cancer patients provided tissue from their axillary draining lymph nodes. V lost 2 bases, J lost 3 bases, and 14 bases lay in between. The length of the CDR3 is 15 residues. Germline CDR1 and CDR2: SGDLS and YYNGEE. Findings of the study overall: That most tumor T cells come from lymph nodes remained unproven. Findings are consistent with lymph node origin and intratumoral expansion of most tumor T cells. Compared with lymph nodes, tumors were less diverse; compared with nontumor tissue, more.

From the multiplex PCR reads, TCRdb called clonotypes with MiXCR, one entry per CDR3 protein. The top ten clones hold around 1.1% of a sample with 200,000 to 300,000 distinct CDR3 sequences, around 30% of them seen once. This TCR came from a female donor with breast cancer. Some clones in this sample may be carry-over from other donors' samples. V and J are TRBV9 and TRBJ1-1; D remains unclear. Sequencing used axillary lymph node tissue. The DNA for the CDR3 is TGTGCCAGCAGCGTGGACTCCGGGCTGGACACTGAAGCTTTCTTT. Residues: CASSVDSGLDTEAFF. Drawing the rest from reference TRBV9 and TRBJ1-1, the complete variable domain is DSGVTQTPKHLITATGQRVTLRCSPRSGDLSVYWYQQSLDQGLQFLIQYYNGEERAKGNILERFSAQQFPDLHSELNLSSLELGDSALYFCASSVDSGLDTEAFFGQGTRLTVV.